The clone carrying this T cell receptor beta chain was seen at least ten times. Germline V gene sequence: CDR1 SGHTA, CDR2 FQGNSA. Trimming pared 1 base from V and 0 bases from J, leaving 10 bases between. This CDR3 is built from 16 residues. Preparing the TCRbeta library involved the use of unique molecular identifiers. TCRdb re-analysed the PCR reads in MiXCR, keeping a single row per CDR3 protein. The repertoire holds about 610,000 distinct CDR3 sequences, with about 10% as singletons. The entry originates in a study of T-cell reconstitution after alpha-beta-depleted transplantation in children. The sequenced sample was PBMCs from the stem cell graft donor, obtained from the stem cell graft. The genes are TRBV7-2 and TRBJ1-5; TRBD1 might be the D (5 bases). This clonotype originated in a human donor who donated a stem cell graft to a child with acute myeloid leukemia. In DNA, the CDR3 is TGTGCCAGCAGCTTAGACGGGGCTTATAGCAATCAGCCCCAGCATTTT. Protein sequence: CASSLDGAYSNQPQHF. The variable domain in full, completed from reference TRBV7-2 and TRBJ1-5, reads GAGVSQSPSNKVTEKGKDVELRCDPISGHTALYWYRQSLGQGLEFLIYFQGNSAPDKSGLPSDRFSAERTGGSVSTLTIQRTQQEDSAVYLCASSLDGAYSNQPQHFGDGTRLSIL.